Following are 14 T cell receptor beta chains from one sample sequenced in a study of blood T cell repertoires in COVID-19. The table came from immunoSEQ multiplex PCR; TCRdb's copy has only in-frame clones and leaves some out. The table has 150,000 or so clones, around 73% seen once. Specimen: peripheral blood. These receptors came from a woman aged 45-65 years with active or convalescent COVID-19.

The V and J genes are TRBV28 and TRBJ2-1, with 7 bases aligning to TRBD2. CDR1 and CDR2 (germline): MDHEN, SYDVKM. The CDR3 length is 15 residues. The ends lost 7 bases at V and 6 bases at J; junction bases unmatched: 12. Written as DNA, the CDR3 is TGTGCCAGCATCTCGACTAGCCCCACCCGCAATGAGCAGTTCTTC. This sequence encodes CASISTSPTRNEQFF.

The chain links TRBV27 to TRBJ1-2; 11 positions agree with TRBD1. Germline V gene lookup returns CDR1 MNHEY and CDR2 SMNVEV (reference sequence). This CDR3 has 16 residues. The J segment lost 2 bases and the V segment lost 2 bases, leaving 4 bases of the junction unmatched. The DNA of the CDR3 is TGTGCCAGCAGTTTAGGGACAGGGGGATCCAACTATGGCTACACCTTC. Protein: CASSLGTGGSNYGYTF.

The chain is built from TRBV19 and TRBJ1-3; TRBD1 agrees at 7 bases. Germline trimming cut 1 base from V and 0 bases from J; bases unmatched to any gene: 0. CDR3 length: 15 amino acids. Germline CDR1 is LNHDA and CDR2 is SQIVND (reference sequence). The CDR3 here is CASSIGQGSGNTIYF. CDR3 sequence (DNA): TGTGCCAGTAGTATAGGACAGGGCTCTGGAAACACCATATATTTT.

This sequence joins TRBV12-3 or TRBV12-4 and TRBJ1-1; 7 bases are shared with TRBD1. CDR3 length equals 13 residues. Trimming cost V 5 bases and J 4 bases; bases outside gene matches: 4. The chain's CDR3 is CASSTRTGTEAFF. The DNA for the CDR3 is TGTGCCAGCAGTACTCGGACAGGCACTGAAGCTTTCTTT.

The chain combines TRBV5-1 with TRBJ1-3; 7 bases agree with TRBD1. Germline trimming cut 1 base from V and 7 bases from J; bases unmatched to any gene: 11. The CDR3 covers 16 residues. Germline values: CDR1 SGHRS, CDR2 YFSETQ. CDR3 in DNA: TGCGCCAGCAGCTTGTCGGTGGACAGGACCAGGAACACCATATATTTT. It codes for CASSLSVDRTRNTIYF.

The chain couples TRBV10-1 to TRBJ2-1; no firm D call. Germline V lookup: CDR1 WNHNN, CDR2 SYGVQD (reference sequence). The CDR3 loop spans 15 amino acids. The V end lost 0 bases, the J end lost 10 bases, and 16 bases lay between the germline ends. CDR3 sequence reads: CASSESNAAVEEQFF. The DNA for the CDR3 is TGCGCCAGCAGTGAGTCCAATGCCGCGGTGGAGGAGCAGTTCTTC.

This clone was picked up a small number of times. The rearrangement links TRBV28 to TRBJ1-5; perhaps TRBD1 as D (6 bases). Trimming took 7 bases from V and 0 from J, leaving 13 bases between them. CDR1 MDHEN and CDR2 SYDVKM come from the germline V gene. The CDR3 has 15 residues. CDR3 sequence: CASNPFRGSNQPQHF. DNA for the CDR3: TGTGCCAGCAACCCATTCAGGGGTAGCAATCAGCCCCAGCATTTT.

V is TRBV7-3 and J is TRBJ2-5; weak D call: TRBD2 (6 bases). CDR1 is SGHTA, CDR2 FQGTGA, per germline. V lost 2 bases and J 4 bases, leaving 14 bases between the germline ends. This CDR3 spans 15 amino acids. DNA of the CDR3: TGTGCCAGCAGCTTAGGGTTGGGGGAGGCAGAGACCCAGTACTTC. Translated: CASSLGLGEAETQYF. Variable domain in full (rest from reference TRBV7-3 and TRBJ2-5): GAGVSQTPSNKVTEKGKYVELRCDPISGHTALYWYRQSLGQGPEFLIYFQGTGAADDSGLPNDRFFAVRPEGSVSTLKIQRTERGDSAVYLCASSLGLGEAETQYFGPGTRLLVL.

This clone was counted only a few times. The chain joins TRBV28 to TRBJ1-6; no definite D call. Trimming left V 5 bases short and J 1 base short, with 9 bases between. The CDR3 is made up of 15 amino acids. Germline values: CDR1 MDHEN, CDR2 SYDVKM. The CDR3 DNA follows: TGTGCCAGCAGTACTCGGTGGTCCTATAATTCACCCCTCCACTTT. This sequence encodes CASSTRWSYNSPLHF.

This clone has a handful of counts. The chain has TRBV12-3 or TRBV12-4 and TRBJ2-5; maybe TRBD1 (5 bases). Trimming removed 5 bases from V and 1 base from J, with 8 bases in between. CDR3 size: 13 residues. CDR3 sequence: CASSRQPQETQYF. Written as DNA, the CDR3 is TGTGCCAGCAGTCGACAGCCCCAAGAGACCCAGTACTTC.

V is TRBV23-1 and J is TRBJ1-1; TRBD1 matches at 10 bases. TRBV23-1 is an open reading frame, and its role is uncertain. The junction had 8 bases not matched to a gene; V was cut back by 2 bases and J by 5 bases. This CDR3 contains 16 residues. The CDR3 coding sequence is TGCGCCAGCAGTCAACGGGACAGGGGAGGAATGACTGAAGCTTTCTTT. It codes for CASSQRDRGGMTEAFF.

This clone was counted at least ten times. V and J are TRBV20-1 and TRBJ1-1; 11 bases align to TRBD1. Per the germline V gene, CDR1 is DFQATT and CDR2 is SNEGSKA (reference sequence). V was clipped by 3 bases and J by 0 bases; unmatched bases: 12. There are 18 residues in the CDR3. The CDR3: CSASAAGQGAFMNTEAFF. DNA for the CDR3: TGCAGTGCTAGTGCAGCTGGACAGGGGGCCTTTATGAACACTGAAGCTTTCTTT.

V gene TRBV18 combines with J gene TRBJ1-2; D might be TRBD1 (5 bases). The CDR3 is 14 amino acids. The ends were cut back, 3 bases at V and 5 bases at J, with 13 bases in the middle. The germline CDR1 and CDR2 sequences are KGHSH and LQKENI. The CDR3 reads CASSPRQNNYGYTF. The CDR3 coding sequence is TGTGCCAGCTCACCGCGACAGAATAATTATGGCTACACCTTC.

The genes are TRBV19 and TRBJ2-5; the match to TRBD2 covers 14 bases. V was clipped by 4 bases and J by 3 bases; unmatched bases: 1. CDR3 length: 15 residues. Per germline, CDR1 LNHDA and CDR2 SQIVND (reference sequence). The CDR3 nucleotides read TGTGCCAGTAGTAGGGGACTAGCGGGAGAAGAGACCCAGTACTTC. It is translated as CASSRGLAGEETQYF.